Listed here are 20 T cell receptor beta chains from one sample, sequenced in a study of T cell responses to AZD1222 COVID-19 vaccine (dated by TCRdb to about 2021). Reading the label with the study, this specimen's time point is: about 28 days (+/-7) after the second vaccine dose. Receptor libraries were prepared by the immunoSEQ multiplex PCR assay. TCRdb's version of the immuneACCESS table is confined to in-frame rearrangements and falls short of the full clone set. An unresolved V gene accounts for under half of the shortfall where checked; the remainder is of unknown origin. This sample holds roughly 180,000 clones; about 93% were observed only once. The ten largest clones take up approximately 1.9% of the sample. Sequencing was performed on peripheral blood, taken 28 days after the second AZD1222 dose. The receptor source for this set is an adult who received the AZD1222 COVID-19 vaccine.

This clone was seen once. The J gene is TRBJ1-5, the V gene TRBV9; D is uncertain. With 4 bases removed from V and 6 bases from J, the gap between germline ends came to 17 bases. CDR3 size: 15 residues. Germline values: CDR1 SGDLS, CDR2 YYNGEE. CDR3 in amino acids: CASSSDPGSVQPQHF. The CDR3 DNA is TGTGCCAGCAGCAGTGACCCCGGGAGTGTTCAGCCCCAGCATTTT.

The V call is TRBV6-5, the J call TRBJ1-2; possible D gene TRBD1, 5 bases. This CDR3 is built from 13 residues. Per germline, CDR1 MNHEY and CDR2 SVGAGI. Trimming took 8 bases from V and 5 from J, leaving 15 bases between them. The CDR3 DNA follows: TGTGCCAGCGGGCTTAGAGACAGTTATGGCTACACCTTC. It yields the protein CASGLRDSYGYTF.

The chain uses TRBV18 and TRBJ2-1, with D perhaps given as TRBD1 or TRBD2 (6 bases each). V gave up 2 bases and J gave up 5 bases, with 7 bases separating them. The CDR3 sequence is 13 residues long. In germline, CDR1 is KGHSH, CDR2 LQKENI. This chain's CDR3 is CASSPRGDNEQFF. CDR3 bases: TGTGCCAGCTCACCAAGGGGGGACAATGAGCAGTTCTTC.

With regard to this clone: The sample contains more than one DNA sequence encoding this CDR3. The chain has TRBV4-1 and TRBJ2-5; 8 nucleotides align to TRBD1. The germline V gene encodes CDR1 MGHRA and CDR2 YSYEKL. The CDR3 spans 14 residues. Germline trimming cut 0 bases from V and 5 bases from J; bases unmatched to any gene: 2. The CDR3 region is CASSQDRTGETQYF. The CDR3 DNA follows: TGCGCCAGCAGCCAAGATAGGACAGGGGAGACCCAGTACTTC.

This chain connects TRBV5-8 to TRBJ2-3; D call uncertain. The V gene lost 4 bases and the J gene lost 1 base, with 16 bases spanning the gap. The germline CDR1 and CDR2 sequences are SGHTS and YDEGEE. This CDR3 is built from 16 residues. CDR3 bases: TGTGCCAGCAGCACCCCGGGCACTTCCCGCACAGATACGCAGTATTTT. The encoded protein is CASSTPGTSRTDTQYF.

With respect to this clone: The same CDR3 can be traced to other DNA sequences in this sample. V usage is TRBV4-1 and J usage is TRBJ1-2; 10 positions match TRBD1. Germline values: CDR1 MGHRA, CDR2 YSYEKL. Germline trimming cut 0 bases from V and 5 bases from J; bases unmatched to any gene: 3. CDR3 length: 15 amino acids. The CDR3, as DNA: TGCGCCAGCAGCCAAGATAGGGACAGGGGATATGGCTACACCTTC. Protein product: CASSQDRDRGYGYTF.

This sequence joins TRBV6-4 and TRBJ1-2; 11 bases align to TRBD1. CDR1 and CDR2 from the germline V gene are MRHNA and SNTAGT. This CDR3 has 14 amino acids. V shed 2 bases and J 5 bases; nucleotides not matched to a gene: 1. The CDR3 sequence is CASSDGTGGYGYTF. In nucleotides, the CDR3 is TGTGCCAGCAGTGACGGGACAGGGGGGTATGGCTACACCTTC.

The chain couples TRBV28 to TRBJ2-2, with D possibly being TRBD1 or TRBD2 (5 bases each). CDR1 and CDR2 from the germline V gene are MDHEN and SYDVKM. CDR3 length equals 16 residues. Trimming left V 3 bases short and J 0 bases short, with 11 bases between. The CDR3 DNA reads as TGTGCCAGCAGTTTCCCTTTGGGACCGAACACCGGGGAGCTGTTTTTT. Its protein product is CASSFPLGPNTGELFF.

This rearrangement joins TRBV9 to TRBJ2-6, with D perhaps matching TRBD1 (6 bases). The germline CDR1 and CDR2 sequences are SGDLS and YYNGEE. V lost 3 bases, J lost 0 bases, and 16 bases lay in between. The CDR3 has 18 amino acids. Here the CDR3 reads CASSGPQGPDSGANVLTF. The CDR3 DNA follows: TGTGCCAGCAGCGGACCCCAGGGGCCCGACTCTGGGGCCAACGTCCTGACTTTC.

Written as DNA, the CDR3 is TGTGCCAGCAGCGACCTACAGGGATATCAAGAGACCCAGTACTTC. This encodes CASSDLQGYQETQYF. The chain recombines TRBV7-9 with TRBJ2-5; D perhaps matches TRBD1 (6 bases). V was trimmed by 5 bases and J by 2 bases, leaving 15 bases between them. The CDR3 has 15 residues. Looked up from germline, CDR1 is SEHNR and CDR2 is FQNEAQ (reference sequence).

The chain combines TRBV19 with TRBJ1-2; 7 nucleotides agree with TRBD1. The germline gives CDR1 LNHDA, CDR2 SQIVND (reference sequence). The CDR3 is 14 residues long. V trimming: 3 bases; J trimming: 2 bases; junction bases outside the gene matches: 3. Written as DNA, the CDR3 is TGTGCCAGTAGTATCGGACAGGCCAACTATGGCTACACCTTC. This codes for CASSIGQANYGYTF.

J is TRBJ1-6 and V is TRBV5-1; D ambiguous. The CDR3 length is 13 residues. Trimming left V 1 base short and J 7 bases short, with 6 bases between. CDR1 SGHRS and CDR2 YFSETQ come from the germline V gene. CDR3 coding DNA: TGCGCCAGCAGCTTGTCAGAGAATTCACCCCTCCACTTT. Protein product: CASSLSENSPLHF.

Only one count was recorded for this clone. CDR3 sequence reads: CASSQNPGQKTNTEAFF. Here the CDR3 DNA reads TGTGCCAGCAGCCAAAACCCGGGACAGAAAACGAACACTGAAGCTTTCTTT. V gene TRBV3-1 (or the pseudogene TRBV3-2) combines with J gene TRBJ1-1, with 7 positions matching TRBD1. Trimming removed 2 bases from V and 1 base from J; junction bases left unmatched: 10. From germline, CDR1 is LGHDT and CDR2 YNNKEL (reference sequence). The CDR3 contains 17 residues.

The chain has TRBV30 and TRBJ1-3; perhaps TRBD1 as D (5 bases). Germline lookup yields CDR1 GTSNPN and CDR2 SVGIG (reference sequence). The CDR3 is 13 amino acids. V was pared by 3 bases and J by 4 bases, with 10 bases between. The CDR3 sequence: CAWSQGVGNTIYF. The CDR3 region has the DNA TGTGCCTGGAGCCAGGGTGTAGGAAACACCATATATTTT.

This chain uses TRBV4-3 with TRBJ2-1; D gene uncertain. The germline V and J ends were trimmed by 8 bases and 0 bases, with 17 bases remaining between them. Germline values: CDR1 LGHNA, CDR2 YSLEER. The CDR3 contains 16 residues. This chain's CDR3 is CASQITYMGSYNEQFF. The CDR3 DNA is TGCGCCAGCCAGATTACTTATATGGGCTCCTACAATGAGCAGTTCTTC.

This clone came up once. The chain is built from TRBV19 and TRBJ2-6, with D possibly matching TRBD1 (6 bases). V shed 8 bases and J shed 1 base, with 6 bases lying between them. Germline V CDR1 and CDR2: LNHDA, SQIVND (reference sequence). The CDR3 runs 13 residues. CDR3 in amino acids: CASGQSGANVLTF. The CDR3 DNA is TGTGCCAGTGGACAGTCTGGGGCCAACGTCCTGACTTTC. Filled out from reference TRBV19 and TRBJ2-6, the complete variable domain reads DGGITQSPKYLFRKEGQNVTLSCEQNLNHDAMYWYRQDPGQGLRLIYYSQIVNDFQKGDIAEGYSVSREKKESFPLTVTSAQKNPTAFYLCASGQSGANVLTFGAGSRLTVL.

The chain carries TRBV3-1 (or the pseudogene TRBV3-2) and TRBJ2-7; no clear D. Germline V gene lookup returns CDR1 LGHDT and CDR2 YNNKEL (reference sequence). CDR3 length equals 12 residues. V lost 2 bases and J 3 bases, leaving 5 bases between the germline ends. Here the CDR3 reads CASSQQFYEQYF. CDR3 DNA sequence: TGTGCCAGCAGCCAACAATTCTACGAGCAGTACTTC.

In DNA form, the CDR3 reads TGTGCCAGCAGCTTAGTGGGTGGGGGCCCAGATACGCAGTATTTT. This encodes CASSLVGGGPDTQYF. The chain is built from TRBV7-9 and TRBJ2-3; D is possibly TRBD1 (6 bases). CDR1 and CDR2 from the germline V gene are SEHNR and FQNEAQ (reference sequence). V was shortened by 1 base and J by 4 bases, with 12 bases between the two germline ends. The CDR3 contains 15 residues.

The genes are TRBV18 and TRBJ1-3, with 7 positions matching TRBD1. The germline gives CDR1 KGHSH, CDR2 LQKENI. The CDR3 loop spans 16 amino acids. Germline trimming cut 3 bases from V and 0 bases from J; bases unmatched to any gene: 5. CDR3 sequence (DNA): TGTGCCAGCTCACCGCGACAGGGCTCCTCTGGAAACACCATATATTTT. Translated: CASSPRQGSSGNTIYF.

The chain carries TRBV19 and TRBJ2-1; 10 nucleotides match TRBD1. The V segment lost 3 bases and the J segment 5 bases; nucleotides outside the gene matches: 16. The CDR3 runs to 19 residues. CDR1 and CDR2 (germline): LNHDA, SQIVND (reference sequence). The CDR3 spells CASSIFFLGKGTGDNEQFF. The CDR3 bases are TGTGCCAGTAGTATTTTTTTTCTGGGGAAGGGGACAGGGGACAATGAGCAGTTCTTC.